The present entry profiles one T cell receptor beta chain with its context. This record comes from a study of blood T cell repertoires in COVID-19. How the authors handled the data: Reference gene primer amplification gave nucleated cell count estimates. Data came from immunoSEQ multiplex PCR; TCRdb stores just in-frame clones and leaves some out. Clone size and the V and J calls come from that table; the DNA yielded D and trimming. The data show fewer than 250,000 clones, about 91% seen once. This TCR was recovered from a man aged 25 to 45 with acute or convalescent COVID-19. The specimen sequenced was peripheral blood.

CDR3 in DNA: TGTGCCAGCAGTGAAGTTCCATCGAGGGATGGCTACACCTTC. Residues: CASSEVPSRDGYTF. The V call is TRBV6-1, the J call TRBJ1-2; no definite D call. Trimming cost V 1 base and J 6 bases, with 12 bases left between them. The CDR3 spans 14 residues. Germline V gene sequence: CDR1 MNHNS, CDR2 SASEGT.